This T cell receptor (beta chain) was found in a study of vaccination effects on CD4 cells after COVID-19. In the study overall: Following the second dose by a median of 72 days, the post-vaccine samples were obtained.

This clone was counted a few times. Antigen specificity is unknown. This CDR3 is built from 17 residues. Trimming took 4 bases from V and 0 from J, leaving 16 bases between them. Germline V CDR1 and CDR2: MRHNA, SNTAGT. Sequencing was preceded by expansion of antigen-specific CD4+ T cells with viral peptide pools in the ViraFEST assay. Following 10 days of culture, CD4+ T cells were isolated. Each participant was administered two doses of either the BNT162b2 or the mRNA-1273 vaccine. Previously uninfected by SARS-CoV-2, the vaccine recipients also showed negative nucleocapsid antibodies. Days 3 and 7 saw half the medium replaced with IL-2 medium. The data were produced by immunoSEQ multiplex PCR, yet TCRdb's version contains in-frame clones alone and is incomplete. The table has tens of thousands of clones, 74% seen once.

This TCR derives from a human donor who received a COVID-19 vaccine. The input for sequencing was CD4+ T cells from PBMCs cultured with HCoV-229E spike peptides, taken after COVID-19 vaccination. The chain is built from TRBV6-4 and TRBJ2-1, with TRBD2 as a possible D gene (5 bases). CDR3 sequence reads: CASSATTSFASYNEQFF. CDR3 DNA: TGTGCCAGCAGTGCCACCACTAGTTTTGCCTCCTACAATGAGCAGTTCTTC.